This TCR beta chain is from a study of blood T cell repertoires in COVID-19. On the study more broadly: Acute and convalescent COVID-19 specimens originated in the United States, Italy and Spain. PBMCs, B-cell-depleted T cells, or T cells provided the cDNA or gDNA that made up the material.

Authors' methods: The assay estimated nucleated cells by amplifying reference gene primers. This table comes from immunoSEQ multiplex PCR, and its TCRdb copy is limited to in-frame clones, with some not included. The V and J calls and clone size were taken over from that table, and D and trimming were inferred from the DNA. In the table there are 210,000 or so clones, 84% of which are singletons. Germline V lookup: CDR1 MNHEY, CDR2 SVGAGI. This CDR3 is built from 13 residues. V was trimmed by 10 bases and J by 1 base, leaving 13 bases between them. This receptor was identified in a man aged 55-75 years who had recovered from COVID-19. V is TRBV6-5 and J is TRBJ1-1, with a weak D call TRBD1 (5 bases). Sequencing was performed on PBMCs or T cells enriched from blood (not recorded which). CDR3: CATRNDRNTEAFF. For the CDR3, the DNA is TGTGCCACCCGGAATGACAGGAACACTGAAGCTTTCTTT.